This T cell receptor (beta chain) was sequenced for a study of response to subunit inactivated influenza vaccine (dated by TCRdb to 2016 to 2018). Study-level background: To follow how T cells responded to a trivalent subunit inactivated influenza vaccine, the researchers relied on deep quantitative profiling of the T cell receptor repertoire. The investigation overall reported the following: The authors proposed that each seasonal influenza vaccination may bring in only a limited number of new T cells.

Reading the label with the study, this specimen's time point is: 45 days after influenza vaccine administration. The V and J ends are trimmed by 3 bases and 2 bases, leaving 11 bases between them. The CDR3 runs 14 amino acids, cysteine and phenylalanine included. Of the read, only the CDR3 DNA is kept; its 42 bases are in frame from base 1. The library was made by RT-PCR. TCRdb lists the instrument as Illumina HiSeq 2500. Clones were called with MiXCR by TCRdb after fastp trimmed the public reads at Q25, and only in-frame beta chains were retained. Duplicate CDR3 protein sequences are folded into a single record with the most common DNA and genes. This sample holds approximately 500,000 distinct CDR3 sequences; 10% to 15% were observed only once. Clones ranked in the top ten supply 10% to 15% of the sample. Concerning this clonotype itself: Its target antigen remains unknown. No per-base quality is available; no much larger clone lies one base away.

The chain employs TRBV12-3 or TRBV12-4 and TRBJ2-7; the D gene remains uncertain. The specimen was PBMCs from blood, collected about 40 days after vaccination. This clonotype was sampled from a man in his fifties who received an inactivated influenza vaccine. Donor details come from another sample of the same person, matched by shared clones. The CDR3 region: CASSFSHRPYEQYF. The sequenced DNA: TGTGCCAGCAGTTTTTCCCACCGACCCTACGAGCAGTACTTC.